This entry concerns a single TCR beta chain. Participant-given clinical history determined each cohort assignment. Symptom resolution, clearance, or two negative PCRs marked the recovered donors of Cohort 3. These data come from a study of blood T cell repertoires in COVID-19. On the study more broadly: Sources were T cells, B-cell-depleted T cells, or PBMCs; the material itself was cDNA or gDNA.

Study processing details: Cell counts per sample came from amplifying reference gene primers. Some clones are missing from TCRdb's copy, which holds only in-frame ones; the method was immunoSEQ multiplex PCR. V and J calls and clone size are copied from that table; D and trimming were computed from the DNA. Among under 200,000 clones, approximately 88% were seen once, and the ten largest hold roughly 13%. Trimming took 3 bases from V and 3 from J; bases not matched to a gene: 6. CDR1 is SNHLY and CDR2 is FYNNEI in the germline V gene. This CDR3 is 15 amino acids long. The sequence derives from a woman aged 55-75 years who had recovered from COVID-19. The specimen was PBMCs or T cells enriched from blood (not recorded which). J is TRBJ1-2 and V is TRBV2; 8 positions match TRBD1. CDR3 bases: TGTGCCAGCAGTGAGGAACAGGGGGTTCACTATGGCTACACCTTC. Translated, it gives CASSEEQGVHYGYTF.